This TCR beta chain was sequenced during a study of tumor-infiltrating lymphocytes in primary liver carcinoma. About this clonotype itself: Sequence at one end of the junction differs from germline and may be a read error.

TCR beta cDNA was reverse-transcribed from 450 to 500 ng of total RNA. The reaction used a constant-region primer and ProtoScript II reverse transcriptase. Three rounds of nested multiplex PCR with slightly modified ARM-PCR produced TCR beta libraries. The first two PCR rounds used TRBV1-TRBV30 primers with a Cbeta primer, roughly 10 cycles each. Using its own MiXCR run on the multiplex PCR reads, TCRdb lists one record per CDR3 protein. Here the sample spans 90,000 to 150,000 distinct CDR3 sequences, around two thirds being singletons. Germline CDR1 and CDR2: MDHEN and SYDVKM. This CDR3 has 17 residues. Co-extracted RNA and DNA came from around 18-30 mg of unsorted bulk tissue. Cases comprised patients with primary liver carcinoma who received surgical resection.

The rearrangement joins TRBV28 to TRBJ1-1; 11 positions agree with TRBD1. Sequenced material: tumor-adjacent normal liver tissue. This clonotype was sampled from an older woman with primary liver carcinoma and hepatitis B virus infection. For the CDR3, the DNA is TGTGCCAGCAGTCGACCCCCCTGGACAGGGGGCGAAACTGAAGTTTTCTTT. It is translated as CASSRPPWTGGETEVFF.